A selection of T cell receptor beta chains follows, all from one sample in a study of blood T cell repertoires in COVID-19. Profiled with immunoSEQ multiplex PCR; TCRdb holds only in-frame clones, not every one. The data hold around 80,000 clones, with around 80% observed a single time. Sequencing was performed on peripheral blood. The receptors come from an elderly woman with active or convalescent COVID-19. Both conserved end residues are part of each CDR3.

V gene	J gene	CDR3 protein
TRBV6-5	TRBJ2-1	CASSFVAGEGNEQFF
TRBV24-1	TRBJ2-3	CATSDPRTGISTDTQYF
TRBV5-4	TRBJ2-3	CASSFSGNSPEKQYF
TRBV19	TRBJ2-1	CASSIGARGEQFF
TRBV28	TRBJ1-5	CASSLYGQGTPGNQPQHF
TRBV27	TRBJ2-7	CASSSAGTGTYEQYF
TRBV10-3	TRBJ2-1	CAISESTSGNNEQFF
TRBV6-2/TRBV6-3	TRBJ2-7	CASSSTGTAVAGGSSYEQYF
TRBV5-4	TRBJ1-2	CASSFGLSGYTF
TRBV9	TRBJ2-5	CASSVVFRETQYF
TRBV28	TRBJ2-1	CASSLRGLARMGQFF
TRBV5-4	TRBJ2-7	CASSLDPGGEQYF
TRBV5-1	TRBJ2-2	CASSLAGTGRIGELFF
TRBV27	TRBJ2-1	CASSLAGTNNEQFF
TRBV19	TRBJ2-7	CASKVLAGSYEQYF
TRBV30	TRBJ1-4	CAWSLPGGGKLFF
TRBV5-6	TRBJ2-1	CASSQLPSGGVYNEQFF
TRBV3-1/TRBV3-2	TRBJ1-2	CASSNRQGEDSNYGYTF
TRBV21-1	TRBJ2-1	CASSKLASGYNEQFF
TRBV5-1	TRBJ2-1	CASSLVRSRGGTPAHNEQFF
TRBV18	TRBJ2-5	CASSLNGGERETQYF
TRBV10-3	TRBJ1-1	CAITRTGLGTEAFF
TRBV5-6	TRBJ1-6	CASTREENSPLHF
TRBV14	TRBJ1-6	CASSGSPNSPLHF
TRBV10-3	TRBJ2-5	CATSVLSGTQYF
TRBV2	TRBJ1-1	CASRRQGGLGTEAFF
TRBV30	TRBJ1-5	CAWSETGGTQPQHF
TRBV4-3	TRBJ2-7	CASSQGMGGFYEQYF
TRBV11-2	TRBJ2-3	CASSSRRLAGAPDTQYF
TRBV6-5	TRBJ2-3	CASSLSGGPTDTQYF
TRBV30	TRBJ1-3	CASGQGAGNTIYF
TRBV7-2	TRBJ2-3	CASSLLGASTDTQYF
TRBV7-3	TRBJ1-2	CASSLSSGFGYTF
TRBV6-2/TRBV6-3	TRBJ2-7	CASSYPLPGLAGLTYEQYF
TRBV5-6	TRBJ2-6	CASSFGHLSGANVLTF
TRBV24-1	TRBJ1-2	CATSDRANYGYTF
TRBV24-1	TRBJ2-3	CATSDLKTGTGTVTDTQYF
TRBV28	TRBJ1-1	CASSFIQRRGEAFF
TRBV5-5	TRBJ2-5	CASSLTIRGVQETQYF
TRBV24-1	TRBJ2-1	CATSPGTENEQFF
TRBV7-2	TRBJ2-5	CASSLRGQKGETQYF
TRBV7-2	TRBJ2-4	CASSLGLAGYGIQYF
TRBV29-1	TRBJ1-2	CSVVRDRSTYGYTF
TRBV9	TRBJ2-1	CASSTPGLAGNEQFF
TRBV11-2	TRBJ2-1	CASSLEGLAGGIYNEQFF
TRBV5-4	TRBJ2-7	CASSLALDRSYEQYF
TRBV19	TRBJ2-2	CASTQRGTGELFF
TRBV7-6	TRBJ1-4	CASSISGGTVKLFF
TRBV7-2	TRBJ1-3	CASTRTGSSGNTIYF
TRBV5-8	TRBJ1-1	CASSSQAGLAFF
TRBV10-3	TRBJ1-1	CAIGQGNEAFF
TRBV19	TRBJ2-1	CASQLAGGPVNEQFF
TRBV28	TRBJ2-5	CASRTWTGGVETQYF
TRBV6-2/TRBV6-3	TRBJ2-3	CASSKRQSISTDTQYF
TRBV6-4	TRBJ1-1	CASRVDSGTGAGEAFF
TRBV6-2/TRBV6-3	TRBJ2-3	CASSLGLADTDTQYF
TRBV7-3	TRBJ2-3	CASTGGGLGDTQYF
TRBV19	TRBJ2-7	CASSIVGTGNSYEQYF
TRBV6-5	TRBJ2-1	CASSYESKQFF
TRBV12-3/TRBV12-4	TRBJ1-5	CASSQKQGSPQHF